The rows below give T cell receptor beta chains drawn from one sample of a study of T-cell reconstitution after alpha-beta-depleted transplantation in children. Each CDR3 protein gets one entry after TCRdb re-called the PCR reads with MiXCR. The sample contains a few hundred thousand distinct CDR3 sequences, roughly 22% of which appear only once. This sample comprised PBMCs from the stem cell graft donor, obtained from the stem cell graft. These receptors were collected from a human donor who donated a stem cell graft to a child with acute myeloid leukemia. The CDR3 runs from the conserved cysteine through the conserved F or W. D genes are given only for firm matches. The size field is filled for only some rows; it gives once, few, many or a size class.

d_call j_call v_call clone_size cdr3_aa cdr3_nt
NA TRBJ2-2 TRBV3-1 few CASSQRTGELFF TGTGCCAGCAGCCAACGCACCGGGGAGCTGTTTTTT
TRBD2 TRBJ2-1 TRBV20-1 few CSARTSGTPYSYNEQFF TGCAGTGCCCGGACTAGCGGGACCCCGTATTCCTACAATGAGCAGTTCTTC
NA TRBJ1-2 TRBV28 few CASSPAWADGYTF TGTGCCAGCAGCCCCGCGTGGGCTGATGGCTACACCTTC
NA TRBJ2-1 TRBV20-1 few CSARYTYNEQFF TGCAGTGCTAGGTACACATACAATGAGCAGTTCTTC
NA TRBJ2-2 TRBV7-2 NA CASSLWTPNTGELFF TGTGCCAGCAGCTTATGGACTCCGAACACCGGGGAGCTGTTTTTT
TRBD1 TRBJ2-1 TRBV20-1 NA CSARSGTGSNEQFF TGCAGTGCTAGATCCGGGACAGGGTCGAATGAGCAGTTCTTC
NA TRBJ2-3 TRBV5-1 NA CASSKGGLDTQYF TGCGCCAGCAGCAAAGGAGGCTTAGATACGCAGTATTTT
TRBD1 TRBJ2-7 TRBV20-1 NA CSASGRTGGPFSYEQYF TGCAGTGCTAGTGGTCGGACAGGGGGCCCCTTCTCCTACGAGCAGTACTTC
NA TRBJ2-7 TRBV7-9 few CASSLGGGPSSYEQYF TGTGCCAGCAGCCTAGGGGGTGGACCTAGCTCCTACGAGCAGTACTTC
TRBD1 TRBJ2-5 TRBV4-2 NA CASSPAGGSGQGGRETQYF TGTGCCAGCAGCCCCGCGGGGGGTTCCGGACAGGGGGGCCGAGAGACCCAGTACTTC
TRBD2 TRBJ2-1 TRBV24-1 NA CATSDLTSGLLDEQFF TGTGCCACCAGTGATCTTACTAGCGGCTTATTGGATGAGCAGTTCTTC
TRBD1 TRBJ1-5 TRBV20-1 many CSAPGTANQPQHF TGCAGTGCTCCTGGGACAGCCAATCAGCCCCAGCATTTT
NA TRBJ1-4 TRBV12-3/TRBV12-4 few CASSFGEANEKLFF TGTGCCAGCAGTTTCGGGGAAGCTAATGAAAAACTGTTTTTT
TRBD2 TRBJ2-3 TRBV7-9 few CASSLEGREITDTQYF TGTGCCAGCAGCCTGGAGGGGCGGGAGATCACAGATACGCAGTATTTT